These T cell receptor beta chains were read from a single sample in a study of T-cell memory formation after mild COVID-19. TCRdb re-analysed the 5' RACE reads in MiXCR, keeping a single row per CDR3 protein. The sample yields a few hundred thousand distinct CDR3 sequences, 20% to 25% seen once. The sequenced sample consisted of PBMCs or a T cell subset sorted from them (not recorded which). The source of these receptors is a man between 18 and 35 years old who had mild COVID-19 (a few samples of this study predate the infection). Cell type and time point are not known. Both conserved end residues are part of each CDR3. Fields, in order: V gene, D gene, clone size, J gene, CDR3 DNA, CDR3 protein. A D gene is named only where the DNA matches it firmly. A row's size may be missing; if present it is once, few, many or a size class.

TRBV6-1,NA,NA,TRBJ2-3,TGTGCCAGCCAAGCAGTAGGGGCGCCGGGCACAGATACGCAGTATTTT,CASQAVGAPGTDTQYF
TRBV7-3,TRBD2,NA,TRBJ2-7,TGTGCCAGCAGCTTAGCTAGCGGGGGCTTCTACGAGCAGTACTTC,CASSLASGGFYEQYF
TRBV19,NA,few,TRBJ1-4,TGTGCCAGTACGGGGCAGCGATACGAAAAACTGTTTTTT,CASTGQRYEKLFF
TRBV12-3/TRBV12-4,NA,NA,TRBJ1-4,TGTGCCAGCAGTCTCGCGTTAACTAATGAAAAACTGTTTTTT,CASSLALTNEKLFF
TRBV20-1,NA,NA,TRBJ1-2,TGCAGTGCTAGAGAAAGATATGGCTACACCTTC,CSARERYGYTF
TRBV3-1,NA,few,TRBJ1-1,TGTGCCAGCAGCGTTGGGGAAGGGGTCACTGAAGCTTTCTTT,CASSVGEGVTEAFF
TRBV11-2,TRBD1,few,TRBJ2-2,TGTGCCAGCAGCTCAAGGACAGGGGAGATCGGGGAGCTGTTTTTT,CASSSRTGEIGELFF
TRBV7-6,NA,few,TRBJ2-2,TGTGCCAGCAGCTCTGTAGCGAGACAGTTCACCGGGGAGCTGTTTTTT,CASSSVARQFTGELFF
TRBV4-2,NA,few,TRBJ1-2,TGTGCCAGCAGCCAAGGGAAAGGCTACACCTTC,CASSQGKGYTF
TRBV7-9,NA,few,TRBJ1-2,TGTGCCAGCAGCTTACGGACATCCCTCTTCGGGGGCTACACCTTC,CASSLRTSLFGGYTF
TRBV11-2,NA,NA,TRBJ2-6,TGTGCCAGCAGCTTAGGACAGCTCTCTGGGGCCAACGTCCTGACTTTC,CASSLGQLSGANVLTF
TRBV25-1,NA,NA,TRBJ2-3,TGTGCCAGCAGTGAACGGGGGCCGGCAGATACGCAGTATTTT,CASSERGPADTQYF
TRBV12-3/TRBV12-4,NA,few,TRBJ1-2,TGTGCCAGCAGTTCGAAACAGAACTATGGCTACACCTTC,CASSSKQNYGYTF
TRBV30,TRBD2,NA,TRBJ2-5,TGTGCCTGGAGTCCTGGACTAGGAGGGGCGGAGACCCAGTACTTC,CAWSPGLGGAETQYF
TRBV9,TRBD2,few,TRBJ2-3,TGTGCCAGCAGCGTTTTTCTAGCGGGGGAAGATACGCAGTATTTT,CASSVFLAGEDTQYF
TRBV2,NA,few,TRBJ2-5,TGTGCCAGCAGTGAAGGAGGGGTAGAGACCCAGTACTTC,CASSEGGVETQYF
TRBV2,TRBD2,NA,TRBJ2-7,TGTGCCAGCAGTGACCCCAGGGGTAGCGGGGGGTTTTACGAGCAGTACTTC,CASSDPRGSGGFYEQYF
TRBV3-1,NA,few,TRBJ2-7,TGTGCCAGCAGCCAGAGTTGGGACGAGCAGTACTTC,CASSQSWDEQYF
TRBV5-8,TRBD1,many,TRBJ2-7,TGTGCCAGCAGGCAGGGGGACCTAAATCGTTTAGCCTACGAGCAGTACTTC,CASRQGDLNRLAYEQYF
TRBV3-1,NA,few,TRBJ2-1,TGTGCCAGCAGCGAAGGGGGTTTGCAGTTCTTC,CASSEGGLQFF
TRBV12-3/TRBV12-4,NA,NA,TRBJ1-1,TGTGCCAGCAGTTATTGGGGACCCAACACTGAAGCTTTCTTT,CASSYWGPNTEAFF
TRBV21-1,NA,once,TRBJ1-3,TGTGCCAGCAGCAAAGAGAAGGACAGTGGAACCTCTGGAAACACCATATATTTT,CASSKEKDSGTSGNTIYF
TRBV2,NA,few,TRBJ1-5,TGTGCCAGCTATTCAGAAAGTGGTCAGCCCCAGCATTTT,CASYSESGQPQHF
TRBV12-3/TRBV12-4,NA,NA,TRBJ2-1,TGTGCCAGCAGTTTTCCCAGACAGTGGTACAATGAGCAGTTCTTC,CASSFPRQWYNEQFF
TRBV7-8,TRBD2,NA,TRBJ2-1,TGTGCCAGCAGCTTAGTCGGACTAGCGGGGAGTGAGAATGAGCAGTTCTTC,CASSLVGLAGSENEQFF
TRBV4-2,NA,few,TRBJ1-3,TGTGCCAGCAGCCAAGACGAGGATACTGGAAACACCATATATTTT,CASSQDEDTGNTIYF
TRBV4-3,NA,few,TRBJ2-2,TGCGCCAGCAGCCAAGGGGGCCAGGGCGGGGAGCTGTTTTTT,CASSQGGQGGELFF
TRBV6-2/TRBV6-3,TRBD1,NA,TRBJ2-7,TGTGCCAGCAGTTGGGACAGACTCTACGAGCAGTACTTC,CASSWDRLYEQYF
TRBV14,TRBD1,NA,TRBJ2-7,TGTGCCAGCAGCCAACGGACCGGGACAGCAGCCTACGAGCAGTACTTC,CASSQRTGTAAYEQYF
TRBV6-5,NA,NA,TRBJ2-3,TGTGCCAGCAGGACGGGGGCCCCGGATACGCAGTATTTT,CASRTGAPDTQYF
TRBV7-2,NA,NA,TRBJ1-1,TGTGCCAGCAATAAACAGGCGTTGGACACTGAAGCTTTCTTT,CASNKQALDTEAFF
TRBV3-1,TRBD2,NA,TRBJ2-1,TGTGCCAGCAGCCACCCTAGCGGGGGTAGCTCCTACAATGAGCAGTTCTTC,CASSHPSGGSSYNEQFF
TRBV4-3,NA,NA,TRBJ2-3,TGCGCCAGCAGCACATACCAGGTCGCAGATACGCAGTATTTT,CASSTYQVADTQYF
TRBV6-2/TRBV6-3,NA,NA,TRBJ1-1,TGTGCCAGCAGTGGTGTCCATCCACAGGAGGGGGACACTGAAGCTTTCTTT,CASSGVHPQEGDTEAFF
TRBV20-1,TRBD2,NA,TRBJ2-1,TGCAGTGCTAGAGATCTTGGGCGGGAGTACAATGAGCAGTTCTTC,CSARDLGREYNEQFF
TRBV7-2,TRBD2,few,TRBJ2-4,TGTGCCAGCAGCTTAACAGCGGGGGGGCTCGACATTCAGTACTTC,CASSLTAGGLDIQYF